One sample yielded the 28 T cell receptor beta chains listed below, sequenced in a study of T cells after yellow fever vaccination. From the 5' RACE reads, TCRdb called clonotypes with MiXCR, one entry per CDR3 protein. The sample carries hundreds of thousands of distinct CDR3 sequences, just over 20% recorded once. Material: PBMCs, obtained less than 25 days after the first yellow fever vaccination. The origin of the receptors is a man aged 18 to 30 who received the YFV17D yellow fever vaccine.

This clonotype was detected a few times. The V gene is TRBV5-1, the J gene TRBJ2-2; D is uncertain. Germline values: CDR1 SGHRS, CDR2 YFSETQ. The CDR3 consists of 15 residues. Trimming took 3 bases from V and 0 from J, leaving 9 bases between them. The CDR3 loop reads CASSSYRTNTGELFF. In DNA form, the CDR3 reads TGCGCCAGCAGCTCATACAGAACGAACACCGGGGAGCTGTTTTTT.

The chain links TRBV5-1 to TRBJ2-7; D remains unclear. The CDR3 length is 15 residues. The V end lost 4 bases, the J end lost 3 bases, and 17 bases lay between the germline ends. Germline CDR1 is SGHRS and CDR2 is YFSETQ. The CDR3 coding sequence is TGCGCCAGCAGCGTATTGGGTGGCGGAGACTACGAGCAGTACGTC. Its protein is CASSVLGGGDYEQYV.

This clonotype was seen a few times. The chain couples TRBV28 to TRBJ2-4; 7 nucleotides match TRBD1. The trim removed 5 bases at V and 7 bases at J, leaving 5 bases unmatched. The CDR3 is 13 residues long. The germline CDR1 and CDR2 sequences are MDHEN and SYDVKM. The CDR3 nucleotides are TGTGCCAGCAGTGTGGACAGGCCCAACATTCAGTACTTC. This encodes CASSVDRPNIQYF. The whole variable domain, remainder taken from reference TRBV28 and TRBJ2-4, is DVKVTQSSRYLVKRTGEKVFLECVQDMDHENMFWYRQDPGLGLRLIYFSYDVKMKEKGDIPEGYSVSREKKERFSLILESASTNQTSMYLCASSVDRPNIQYFGAGTRLSVL.

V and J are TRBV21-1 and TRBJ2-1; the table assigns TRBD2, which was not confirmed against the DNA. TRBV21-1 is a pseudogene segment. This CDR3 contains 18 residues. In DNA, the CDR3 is TGTGCCAGCAGCAAAGGGGGAAGCGGGGGGGCCGAGTACAATGAGCAGTTCTTC. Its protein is CASSKGGSGGAEYNEQFF.

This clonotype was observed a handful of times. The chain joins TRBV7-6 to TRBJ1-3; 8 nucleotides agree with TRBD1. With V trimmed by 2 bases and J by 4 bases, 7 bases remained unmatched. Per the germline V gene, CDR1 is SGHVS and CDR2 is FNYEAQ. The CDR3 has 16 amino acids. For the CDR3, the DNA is TGTGCCAGCAGCTTACGAGGACAGGGTGCCGGAAACACCATATATTTT. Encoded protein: CASSLRGQGAGNTIYF.

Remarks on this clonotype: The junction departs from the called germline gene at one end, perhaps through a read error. As DNA, the CDR3 is TGTACCACCAGTGATGGCCTCCGGGGGGGGGCAAAAGAGACCCAGTACTTC. Amino acids: CTTSDGLRGGAKETQYF. The chain employs TRBV24-1 and TRBJ2-5; 8 nucleotides align to TRBD2. The germline gives CDR1 KGHDR, CDR2 SFDVKD. This CDR3 has 17 residues.

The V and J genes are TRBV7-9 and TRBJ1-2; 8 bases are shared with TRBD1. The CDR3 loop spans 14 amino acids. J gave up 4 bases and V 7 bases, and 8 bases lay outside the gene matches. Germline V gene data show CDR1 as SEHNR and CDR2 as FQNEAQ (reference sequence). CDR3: CASIKDRAGYGYTF. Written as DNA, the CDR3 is TGTGCCAGCATCAAGGACAGGGCCGGCTATGGCTACACCTTC.

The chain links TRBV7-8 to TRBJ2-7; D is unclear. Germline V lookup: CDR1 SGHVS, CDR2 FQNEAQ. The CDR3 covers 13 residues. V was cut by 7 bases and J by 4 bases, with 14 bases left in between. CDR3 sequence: CASTSLSTYEQYV. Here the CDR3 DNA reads TGTGCCAGCACCTCCTTAAGCACATACGAGCAGTACGTC.

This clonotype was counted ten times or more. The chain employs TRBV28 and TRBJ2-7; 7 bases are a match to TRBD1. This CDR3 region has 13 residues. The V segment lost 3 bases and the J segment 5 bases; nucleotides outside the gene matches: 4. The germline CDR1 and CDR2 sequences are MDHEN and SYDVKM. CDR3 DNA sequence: TGTGCCAGCAGTTTGGCAGGGGGTGACGAGCAGTACGTC. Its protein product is CASSLAGGDEQYV.

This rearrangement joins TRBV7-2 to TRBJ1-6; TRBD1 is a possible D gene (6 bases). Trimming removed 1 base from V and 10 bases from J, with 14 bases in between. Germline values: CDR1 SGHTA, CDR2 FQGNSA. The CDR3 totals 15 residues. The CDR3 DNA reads TGTGCCAGCAGCTTAGGGTACAGGGCAAGGTCACCCCTCCACTTT. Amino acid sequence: CASSLGYRARSPLHF.

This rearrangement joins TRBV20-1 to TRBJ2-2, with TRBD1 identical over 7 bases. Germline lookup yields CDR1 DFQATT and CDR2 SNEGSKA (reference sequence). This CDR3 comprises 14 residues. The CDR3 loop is CSLRRQGNTGELFF. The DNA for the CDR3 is TGCAGCCTTCGGAGACAGGGAAACACCGGGGAGCTGTTTTTT.

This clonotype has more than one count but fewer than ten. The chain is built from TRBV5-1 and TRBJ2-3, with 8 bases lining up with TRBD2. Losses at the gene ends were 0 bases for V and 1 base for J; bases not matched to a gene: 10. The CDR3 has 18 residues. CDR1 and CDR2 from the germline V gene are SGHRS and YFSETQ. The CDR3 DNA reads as TGCGCCAGCAGCTTGGAGGATGCAAGCGGGGGTCGCACAGATACGCAGTATTTT. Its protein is CASSLEDASGGRTDTQYF.

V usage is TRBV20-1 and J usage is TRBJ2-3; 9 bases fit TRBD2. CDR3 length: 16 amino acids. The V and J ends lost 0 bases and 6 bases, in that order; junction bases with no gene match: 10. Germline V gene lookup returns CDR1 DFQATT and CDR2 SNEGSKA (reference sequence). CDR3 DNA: TGCAGTGCTAGAGATAACCCTAGCGGGGACACGGATACGCAGTATTTT. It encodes CSARDNPSGDTDTQYF.

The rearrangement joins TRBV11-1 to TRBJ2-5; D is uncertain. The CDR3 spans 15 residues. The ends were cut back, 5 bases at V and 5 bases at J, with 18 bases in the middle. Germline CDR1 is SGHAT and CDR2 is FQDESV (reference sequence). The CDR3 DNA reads TGTGCCAGCAGCAAAGAGGCGGTCCAATTGGAGACCCAGTACTTC. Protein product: CASSKEAVQLETQYF.

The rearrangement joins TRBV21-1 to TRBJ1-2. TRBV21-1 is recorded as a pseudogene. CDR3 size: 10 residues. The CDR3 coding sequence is TGTGCCAGCAGCAAAAAGGTCTACACCTTC. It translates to CASSKKVYTF.

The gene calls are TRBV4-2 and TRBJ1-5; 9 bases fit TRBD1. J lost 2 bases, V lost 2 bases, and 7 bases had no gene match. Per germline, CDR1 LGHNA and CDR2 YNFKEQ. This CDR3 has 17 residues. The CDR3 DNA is TGTGCCAGCAGCCAAAAAGAATGGGACAGGGGCAATCAGCCCCAGCATTTT. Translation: CASSQKEWDRGNQPQHF.

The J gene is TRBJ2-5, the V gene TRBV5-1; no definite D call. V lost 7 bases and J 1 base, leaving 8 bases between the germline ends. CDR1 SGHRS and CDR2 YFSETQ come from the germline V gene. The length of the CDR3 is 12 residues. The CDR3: CASPGVQETQYF. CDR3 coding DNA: TGCGCCAGCCCCGGAGTCCAAGAGACCCAGTACTTC.

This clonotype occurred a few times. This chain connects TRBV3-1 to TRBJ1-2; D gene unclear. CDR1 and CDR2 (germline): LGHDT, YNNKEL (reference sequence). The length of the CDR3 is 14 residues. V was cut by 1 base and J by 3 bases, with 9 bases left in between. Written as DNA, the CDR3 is TGTGCCAGCAGCCAAGGGGTCGCGGACTATGGCTACACCTTC. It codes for CASSQGVADYGYTF.

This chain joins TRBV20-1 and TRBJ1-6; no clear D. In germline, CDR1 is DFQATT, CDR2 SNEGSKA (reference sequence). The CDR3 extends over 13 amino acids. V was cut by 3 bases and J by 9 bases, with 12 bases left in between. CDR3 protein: CSASYHVGSPLHF. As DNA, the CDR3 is TGCAGTGCTAGTTACCACGTGGGTTCACCCCTCCACTTT.

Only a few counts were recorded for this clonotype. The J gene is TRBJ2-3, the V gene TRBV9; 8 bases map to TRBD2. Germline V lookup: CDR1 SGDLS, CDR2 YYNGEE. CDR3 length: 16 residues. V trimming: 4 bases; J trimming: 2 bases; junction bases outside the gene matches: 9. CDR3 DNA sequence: TGTGCCAGCAGCCCCGGGGTAGCGGGGTACACAGATACGCAGTATTTT. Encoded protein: CASSPGVAGYTDTQYF.

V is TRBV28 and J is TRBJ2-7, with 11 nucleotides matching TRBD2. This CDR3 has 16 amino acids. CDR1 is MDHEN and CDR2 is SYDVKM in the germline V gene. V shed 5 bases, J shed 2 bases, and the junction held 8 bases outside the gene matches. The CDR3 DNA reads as TGTGCCAGCAGTGGTAGCGGGGGGGCAAAACCCTACGAGCAGTACGTC. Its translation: CASSGSGGAKPYEQYV.

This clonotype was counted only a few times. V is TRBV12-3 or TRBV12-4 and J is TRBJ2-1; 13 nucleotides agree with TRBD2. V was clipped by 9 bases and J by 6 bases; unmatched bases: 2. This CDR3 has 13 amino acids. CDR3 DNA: TGTGCCAGTACTAGCGGGGGGGTCAATGAGCAGTTCTTC. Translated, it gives CASTSGGVNEQFF.

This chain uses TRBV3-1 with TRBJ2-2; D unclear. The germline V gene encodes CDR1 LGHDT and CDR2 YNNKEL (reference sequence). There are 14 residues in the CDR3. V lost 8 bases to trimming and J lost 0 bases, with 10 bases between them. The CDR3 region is CASQFFANTGELFF. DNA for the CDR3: TGTGCCAGCCAGTTTTTCGCGAACACCGGGGAGCTGTTTTTT.

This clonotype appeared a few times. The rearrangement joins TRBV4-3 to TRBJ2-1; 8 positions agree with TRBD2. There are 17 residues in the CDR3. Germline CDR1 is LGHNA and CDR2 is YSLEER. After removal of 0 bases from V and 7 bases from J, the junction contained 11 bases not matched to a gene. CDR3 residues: CASSQDLSGGGLNEQFF. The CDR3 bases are TGCGCCAGCAGCCAAGATCTGTCTGGCGGGGGGTTGAATGAGCAGTTCTTC.

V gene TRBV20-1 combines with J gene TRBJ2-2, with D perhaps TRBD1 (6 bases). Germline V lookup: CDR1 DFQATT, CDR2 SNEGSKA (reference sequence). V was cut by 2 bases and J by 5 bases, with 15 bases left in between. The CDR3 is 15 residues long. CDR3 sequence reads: CSARQGRVKTGELFF. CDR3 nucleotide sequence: TGCAGTGCTAGACAGGGGCGCGTGAAGACCGGGGAGCTGTTTTTT.

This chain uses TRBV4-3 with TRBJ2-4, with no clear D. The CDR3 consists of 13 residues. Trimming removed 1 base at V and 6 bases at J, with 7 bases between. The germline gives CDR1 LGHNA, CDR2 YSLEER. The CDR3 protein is CASSQGDGNIQYF. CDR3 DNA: TGCGCCAGCAGCCAAGGCGATGGAAACATTCAGTACTTC.

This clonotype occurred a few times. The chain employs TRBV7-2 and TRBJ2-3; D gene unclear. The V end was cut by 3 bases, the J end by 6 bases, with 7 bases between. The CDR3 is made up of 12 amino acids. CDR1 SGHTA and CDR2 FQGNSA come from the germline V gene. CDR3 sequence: CASSFAADTQYF. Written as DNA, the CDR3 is TGTGCCAGCAGCTTTGCGGCGGATACGCAGTATTTT.

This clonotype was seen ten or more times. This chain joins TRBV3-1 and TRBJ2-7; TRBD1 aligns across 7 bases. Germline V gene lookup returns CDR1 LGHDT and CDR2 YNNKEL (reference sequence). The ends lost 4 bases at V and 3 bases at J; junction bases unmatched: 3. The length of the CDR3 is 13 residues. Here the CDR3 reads CASSLTGNYEQYF. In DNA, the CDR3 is TGTGCCAGCAGCCTGACAGGGAACTACGAGCAGTACTTC.